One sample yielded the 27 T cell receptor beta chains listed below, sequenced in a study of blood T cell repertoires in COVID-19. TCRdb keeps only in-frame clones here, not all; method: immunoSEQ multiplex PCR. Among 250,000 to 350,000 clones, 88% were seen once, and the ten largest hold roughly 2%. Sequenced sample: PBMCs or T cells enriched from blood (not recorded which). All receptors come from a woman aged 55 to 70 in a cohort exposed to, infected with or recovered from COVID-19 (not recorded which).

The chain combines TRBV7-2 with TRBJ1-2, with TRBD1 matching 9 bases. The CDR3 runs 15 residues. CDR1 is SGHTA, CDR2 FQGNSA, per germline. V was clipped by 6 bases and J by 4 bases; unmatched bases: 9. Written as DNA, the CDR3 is TGTGCCAGCAGTCTCCCACAGGGGGCAAGCTATGGCTACACCTTC. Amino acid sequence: CASSLPQGASYGYTF.

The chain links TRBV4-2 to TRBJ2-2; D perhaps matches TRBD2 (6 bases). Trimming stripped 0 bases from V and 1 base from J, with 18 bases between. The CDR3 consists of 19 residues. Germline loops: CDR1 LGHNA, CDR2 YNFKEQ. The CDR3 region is CASSQDRMRRDRNTGELFF. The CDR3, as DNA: TGTGCCAGCAGCCAAGATCGTATGCGGAGGGATAGGAACACCGGGGAGCTGTTTTTT.

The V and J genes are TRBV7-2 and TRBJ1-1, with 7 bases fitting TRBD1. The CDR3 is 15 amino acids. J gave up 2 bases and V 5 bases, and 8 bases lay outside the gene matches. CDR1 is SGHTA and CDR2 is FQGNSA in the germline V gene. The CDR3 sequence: CASSPRGQLNTEAFF. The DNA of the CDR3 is TGTGCCAGCAGCCCCCGGGGACAGCTAAACACTGAAGCTTTCTTT.

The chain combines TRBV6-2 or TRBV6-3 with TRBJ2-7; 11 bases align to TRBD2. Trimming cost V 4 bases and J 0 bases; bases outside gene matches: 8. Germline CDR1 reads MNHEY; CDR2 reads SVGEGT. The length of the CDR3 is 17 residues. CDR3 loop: CASSLGLAEAGSYEQYF. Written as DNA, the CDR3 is TGTGCCAGCAGTTTGGGACTAGCGGAGGCCGGCTCCTACGAGCAGTACTTC.

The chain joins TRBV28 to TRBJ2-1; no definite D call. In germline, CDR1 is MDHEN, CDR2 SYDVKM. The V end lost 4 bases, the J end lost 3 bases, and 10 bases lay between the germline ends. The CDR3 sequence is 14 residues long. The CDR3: CASSYGGSYNEQFF. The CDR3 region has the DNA TGTGCCAGCAGTTATGGTGGCAGCTACAATGAGCAGTTCTTC.

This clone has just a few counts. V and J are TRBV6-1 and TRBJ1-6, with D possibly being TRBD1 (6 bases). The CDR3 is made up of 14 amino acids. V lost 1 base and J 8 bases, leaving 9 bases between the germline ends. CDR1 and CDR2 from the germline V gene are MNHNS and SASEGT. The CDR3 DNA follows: TGTGCCAGCAGTGAAGTACAGGGAGATTCACCCCTCCACTTT. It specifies CASSEVQGDSPLHF.

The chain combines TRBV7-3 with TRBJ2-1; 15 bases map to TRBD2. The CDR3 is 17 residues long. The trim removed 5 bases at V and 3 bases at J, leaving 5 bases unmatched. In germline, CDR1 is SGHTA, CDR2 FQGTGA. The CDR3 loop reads CASSPGTSGRFYNEQFF. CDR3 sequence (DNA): TGTGCCAGCAGCCCTGGGACTAGCGGGAGGTTCTACAATGAGCAGTTCTTC.

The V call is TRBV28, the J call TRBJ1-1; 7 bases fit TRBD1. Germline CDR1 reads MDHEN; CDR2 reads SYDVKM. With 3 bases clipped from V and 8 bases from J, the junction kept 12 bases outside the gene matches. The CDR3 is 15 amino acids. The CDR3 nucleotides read TGTGCCAGCAGTTTCCGGGCAGGGGGAGAATTCGAAGCTTTCTTT. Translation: CASSFRAGGEFEAFF.

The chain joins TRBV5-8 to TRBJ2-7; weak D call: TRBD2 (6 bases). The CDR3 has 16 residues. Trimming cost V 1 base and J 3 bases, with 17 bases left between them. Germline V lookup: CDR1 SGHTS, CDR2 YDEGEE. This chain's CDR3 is CASSLLAEGLHYEQYF. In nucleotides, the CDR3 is TGTGCCAGCAGCTTGTTGGCGGAGGGGCTCCACTACGAGCAGTACTTC. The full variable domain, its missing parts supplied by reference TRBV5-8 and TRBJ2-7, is EAGVTQSPTHLIKTRGQQATLRCSPISGHTSVYWYQQALGLGLQFLLWYDEGEERNRGNFPPRFSGRQFPNYSSELNVNALELEDSALYLCASSLLAEGLHYEQYFGPGTRLTVT.

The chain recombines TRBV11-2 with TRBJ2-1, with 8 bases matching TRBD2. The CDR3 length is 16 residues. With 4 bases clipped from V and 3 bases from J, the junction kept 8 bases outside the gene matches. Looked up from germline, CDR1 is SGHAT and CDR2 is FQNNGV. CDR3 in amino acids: CASSSNSGKGYNEQFF. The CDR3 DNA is TGTGCCAGCAGCTCCAATAGCGGGAAAGGCTACAATGAGCAGTTCTTC. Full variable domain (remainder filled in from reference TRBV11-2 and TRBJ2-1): EAGVAQSPRYKIIEKRQSVAFWCNPISGHATLYWYQQILGQGPKLLIQFQNNGVVDDSQLPKDRFSAERLKGVDSTLKIQPAKLEDSAVYLCASSSNSGKGYNEQFFGPGTRLTVL.

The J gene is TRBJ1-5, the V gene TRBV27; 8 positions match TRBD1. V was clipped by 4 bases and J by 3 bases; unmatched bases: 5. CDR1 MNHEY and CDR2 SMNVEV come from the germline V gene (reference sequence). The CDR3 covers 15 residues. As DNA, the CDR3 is TGTGCCAGCAGTTCGTCGACAGGGGACAATCAGCCCCAGCATTTT. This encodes CASSSSTGDNQPQHF.

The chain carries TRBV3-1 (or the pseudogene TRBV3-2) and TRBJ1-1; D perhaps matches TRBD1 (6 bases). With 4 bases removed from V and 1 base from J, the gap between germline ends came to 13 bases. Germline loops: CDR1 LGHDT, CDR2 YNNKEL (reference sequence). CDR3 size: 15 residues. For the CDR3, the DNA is TGTGCCAGCAGCCGGGGGGGCGGATCGAACACTGAAGCTTTCTTT. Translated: CASSRGGGSNTEAFF.

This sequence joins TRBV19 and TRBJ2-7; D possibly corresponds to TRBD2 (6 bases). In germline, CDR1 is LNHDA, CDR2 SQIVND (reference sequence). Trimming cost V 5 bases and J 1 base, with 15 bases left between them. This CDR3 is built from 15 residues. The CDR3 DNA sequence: TGTGCCAGTAGTGCTCGGGACTCAGGATCCTACGAGCAGTACTTC. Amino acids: CASSARDSGSYEQYF.

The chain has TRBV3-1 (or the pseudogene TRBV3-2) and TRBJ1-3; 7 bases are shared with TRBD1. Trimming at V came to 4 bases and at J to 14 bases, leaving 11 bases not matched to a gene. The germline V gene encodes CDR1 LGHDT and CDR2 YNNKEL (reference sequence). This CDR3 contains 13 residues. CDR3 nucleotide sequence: TGTGCCAGCAGCCCCTACGACAGGGAACTATTATATTTT. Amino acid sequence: CASSPYDRELLYF.

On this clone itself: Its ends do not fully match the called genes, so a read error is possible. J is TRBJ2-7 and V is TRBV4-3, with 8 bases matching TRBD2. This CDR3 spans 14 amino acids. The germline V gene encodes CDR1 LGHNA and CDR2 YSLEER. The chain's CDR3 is CASSQDRAASGLCF. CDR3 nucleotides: TGCGCCAGCAGCCAAGATCGAGCGGCTAGCGGGCTTTGCTTC.

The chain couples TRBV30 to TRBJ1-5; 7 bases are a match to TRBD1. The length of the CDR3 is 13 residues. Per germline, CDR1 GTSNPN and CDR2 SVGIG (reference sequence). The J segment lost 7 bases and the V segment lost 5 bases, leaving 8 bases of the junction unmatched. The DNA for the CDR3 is TGTGCCTGGGCAGGACAGGCCCAACAGCCCCAGCATTTT. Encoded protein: CAWAGQAQQPQHF. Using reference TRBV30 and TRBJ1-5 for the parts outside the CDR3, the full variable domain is SQTIHQWPATLVQPVGSPLSLECTVEGTSNPNLYWYRQAAGRGLQLLFYSVGIGQISSEVPQNLSASRPQDRQFILSSKKLLLSDSGFYLCAWAGQAQQPQHFGDGTRLSIL.

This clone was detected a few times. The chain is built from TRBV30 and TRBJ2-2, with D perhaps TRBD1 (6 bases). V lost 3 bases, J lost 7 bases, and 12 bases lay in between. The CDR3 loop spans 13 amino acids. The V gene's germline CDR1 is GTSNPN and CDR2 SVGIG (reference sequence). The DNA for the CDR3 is TGTGCCTGGAGCGAACAGGGCCACGGGGAGCTGTTTTTT. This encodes CAWSEQGHGELFF. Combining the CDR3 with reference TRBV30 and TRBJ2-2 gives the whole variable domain SQTIHQWPATLVQPVGSPLSLECTVEGTSNPNLYWYRQAAGRGLQLLFYSVGIGQISSEVPQNLSASRPQDRQFILSSKKLLLSDSGFYLCAWSEQGHGELFFGEGSRLTVL.

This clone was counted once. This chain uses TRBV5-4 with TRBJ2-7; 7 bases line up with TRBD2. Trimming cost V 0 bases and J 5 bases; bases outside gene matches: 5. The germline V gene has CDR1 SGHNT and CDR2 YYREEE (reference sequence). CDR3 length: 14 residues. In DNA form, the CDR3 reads TGTGCCAGCAGCTTGGCACGGGGGGACCACGAGCAGTACTTC. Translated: CASSLARGDHEQYF.

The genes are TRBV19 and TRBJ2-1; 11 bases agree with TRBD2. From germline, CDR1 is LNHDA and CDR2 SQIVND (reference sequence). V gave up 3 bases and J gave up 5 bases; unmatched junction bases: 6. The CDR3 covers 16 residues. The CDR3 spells CASSIRLAGLNNEQFF. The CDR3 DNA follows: TGTGCCAGTAGTATTCGACTAGCGGGACTTAACAATGAGCAGTTCTTC. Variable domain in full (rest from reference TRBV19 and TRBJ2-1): DGGITQSPKYLFRKEGQNVTLSCEQNLNHDAMYWYRQDPGQGLRLIYYSQIVNDFQKGDIAEGYSVSREKKESFPLTVTSAQKNPTAFYLCASSIRLAGLNNEQFFGPGTRLTVL.

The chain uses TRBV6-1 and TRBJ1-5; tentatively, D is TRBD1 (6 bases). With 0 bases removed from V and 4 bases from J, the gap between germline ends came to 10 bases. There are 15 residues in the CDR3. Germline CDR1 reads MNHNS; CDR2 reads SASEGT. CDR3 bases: TGTGCCAGCAGTGAAGCGAATAGGGGGAATCAGCCCCAGCATTTT. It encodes CASSEANRGNQPQHF.

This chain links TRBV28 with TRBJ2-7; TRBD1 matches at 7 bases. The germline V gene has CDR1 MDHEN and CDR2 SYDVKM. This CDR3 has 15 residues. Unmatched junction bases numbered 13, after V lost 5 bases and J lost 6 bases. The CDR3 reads CASSGAQGSISEQYF. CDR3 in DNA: TGTGCCAGCAGTGGGGCACAGGGGTCAATCTCCGAGCAGTACTTC.

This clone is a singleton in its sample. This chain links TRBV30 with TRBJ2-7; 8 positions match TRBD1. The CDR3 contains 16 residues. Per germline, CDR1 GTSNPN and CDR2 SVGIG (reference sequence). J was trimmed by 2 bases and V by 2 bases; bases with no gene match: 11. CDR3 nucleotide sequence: TGTGCCTGGAGTCTCGGGGGACAGGCGGACCCCTACGAGCAGTACTTC. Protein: CAWSLGGQADPYEQYF.

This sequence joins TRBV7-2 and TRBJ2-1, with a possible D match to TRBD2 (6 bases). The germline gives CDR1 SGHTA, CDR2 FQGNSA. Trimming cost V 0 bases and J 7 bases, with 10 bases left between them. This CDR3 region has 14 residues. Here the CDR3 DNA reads TGTGCCAGCAGCTTAGCGGGGGGAAGTAATGAGCAGTTCTTC. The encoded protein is CASSLAGGSNEQFF.

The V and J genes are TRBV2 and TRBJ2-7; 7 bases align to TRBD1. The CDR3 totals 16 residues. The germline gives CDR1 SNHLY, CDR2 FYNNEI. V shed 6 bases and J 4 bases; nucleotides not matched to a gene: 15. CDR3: CASSPQGGARGYEQYF. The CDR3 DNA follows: TGTGCCAGCAGCCCCCAAGGGGGCGCGAGAGGATACGAGCAGTACTTC.

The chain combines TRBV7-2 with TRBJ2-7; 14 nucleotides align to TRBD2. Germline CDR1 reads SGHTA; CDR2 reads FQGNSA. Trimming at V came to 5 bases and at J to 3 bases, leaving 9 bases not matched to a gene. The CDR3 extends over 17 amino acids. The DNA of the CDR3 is TGTGCCAGCAGCGCGGGGACTAGCGGGAGCCTGAACTACGAGCAGTACTTC. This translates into CASSAGTSGSLNYEQYF.

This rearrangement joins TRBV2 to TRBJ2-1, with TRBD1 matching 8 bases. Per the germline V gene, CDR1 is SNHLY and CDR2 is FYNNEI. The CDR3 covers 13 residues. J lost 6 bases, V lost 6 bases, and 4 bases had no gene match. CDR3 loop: CASSRDRGNEQFF. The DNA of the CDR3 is TGTGCCAGCAGCCGAGACAGGGGCAATGAGCAGTTCTTC. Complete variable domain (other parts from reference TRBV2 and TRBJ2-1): EPEVTQTPSHQVTQMGQEVILRCVPISNHLYFYWYRQILGQKVEFLVSFYNNEISEKSEIFDDQFSVERPDGSNFTLKIRSTKLEDSAMYFCASSRDRGNEQFFGPGTRLTVL.

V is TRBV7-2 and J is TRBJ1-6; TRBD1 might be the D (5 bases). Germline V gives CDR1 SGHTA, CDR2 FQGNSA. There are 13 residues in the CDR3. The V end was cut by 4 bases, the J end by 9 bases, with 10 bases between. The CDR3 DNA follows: TGTGCCAGCAGCTCAAATCAGGGTTCACCCCTCCACTTT. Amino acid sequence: CASSSNQGSPLHF.